Listed here is a single TCR beta chain. What it binds is unknown. Trimming cost V 6 bases and J 3 bases, with 6 bases left between them. Germline V gives CDR1 MNHEY, CDR2 SMNVEV (reference sequence). The CDR3 is 11 amino acids. TCR beta rearrangements were amplified from peripheral blood genomic DNA. This sample stems from a study of T cell repertoires in aging, cancer and after chemotherapy. A mixed TRB-A/B primer pool amplified rearranged TRB by multiplex touch-down PCR. MiXCR, applied by TCRdb to the multiplex PCR reads, yields one record per CDR3 protein. The sample lists approximately 8,000 distinct CDR3 sequences, approximately 35% seen once, with approximately 5% in the top ten. Study-wide results and caveats: Compared with age-matched healthy donors, untreated hematological or solid cancer patients showed higher blood TCR clonality.

This TCR derives from a human donor in good health. Sample: blood. The rearrangement uses TRBV27 and TRBJ2-7; no clear D gene. CDR3 in amino acids: CASSWNYEQYF. CDR3 in DNA: TGTGCCAGCAGCTGGAACTACGAGCAGTACTTC.